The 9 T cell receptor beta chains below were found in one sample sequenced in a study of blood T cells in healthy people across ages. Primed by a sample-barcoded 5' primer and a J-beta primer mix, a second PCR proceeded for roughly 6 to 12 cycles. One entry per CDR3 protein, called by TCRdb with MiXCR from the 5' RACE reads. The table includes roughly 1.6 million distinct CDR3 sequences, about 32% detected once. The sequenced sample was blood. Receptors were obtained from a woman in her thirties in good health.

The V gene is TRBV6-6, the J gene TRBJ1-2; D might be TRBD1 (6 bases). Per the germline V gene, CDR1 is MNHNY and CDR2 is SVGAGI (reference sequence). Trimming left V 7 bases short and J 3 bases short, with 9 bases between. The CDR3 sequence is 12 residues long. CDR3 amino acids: CASKGGHYGYTF. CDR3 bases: TGTGCCAGCAAGGGGGGCCACTATGGCTACACCTTC.

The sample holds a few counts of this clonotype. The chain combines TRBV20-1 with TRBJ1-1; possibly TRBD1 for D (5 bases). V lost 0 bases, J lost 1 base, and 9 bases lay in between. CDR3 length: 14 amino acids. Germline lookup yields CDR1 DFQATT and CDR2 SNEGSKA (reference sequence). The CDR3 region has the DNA TGCAGTGCTAGAGAACGAGGGGAGAACACTGAAGCTTTCTTT. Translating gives CSARERGENTEAFF.

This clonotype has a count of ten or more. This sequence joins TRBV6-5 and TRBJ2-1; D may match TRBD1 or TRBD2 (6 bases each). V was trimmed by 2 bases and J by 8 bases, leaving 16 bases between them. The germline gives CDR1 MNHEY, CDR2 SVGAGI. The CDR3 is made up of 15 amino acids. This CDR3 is CASSYTGAAVDEQFF. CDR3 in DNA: TGTGCCAGCAGTTACACGGGGGCGGCCGTGGATGAGCAGTTCTTC.

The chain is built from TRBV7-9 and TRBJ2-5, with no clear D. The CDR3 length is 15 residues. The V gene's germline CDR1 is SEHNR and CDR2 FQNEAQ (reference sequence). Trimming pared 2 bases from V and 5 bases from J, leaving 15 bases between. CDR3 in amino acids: CASSLTLEAGETQYF. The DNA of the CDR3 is TGTGCCAGCAGCTTAACCCTAGAGGCCGGCGAGACCCAGTACTTC.

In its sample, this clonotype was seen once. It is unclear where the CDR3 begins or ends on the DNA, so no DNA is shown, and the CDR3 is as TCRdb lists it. The chain's CDR3 is CSAPRGDTQYFGPGTPRGDTQYF. The chain recombines TRBV20-1 with TRBJ2-3; the D call in the table, TRBD2, was not verified against the DNA. From germline, CDR1 is DFQATT and CDR2 SNEGSKA (reference sequence). The CDR3 has 23 residues if both end residues are counted.

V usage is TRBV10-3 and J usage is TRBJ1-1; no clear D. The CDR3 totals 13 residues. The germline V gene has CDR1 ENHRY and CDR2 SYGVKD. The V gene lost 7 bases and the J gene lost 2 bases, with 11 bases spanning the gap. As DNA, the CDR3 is TGTGCCATCACCCCGGGAGCCAACACTGAAGCTTTCTTT. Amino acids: CAITPGANTEAFF.

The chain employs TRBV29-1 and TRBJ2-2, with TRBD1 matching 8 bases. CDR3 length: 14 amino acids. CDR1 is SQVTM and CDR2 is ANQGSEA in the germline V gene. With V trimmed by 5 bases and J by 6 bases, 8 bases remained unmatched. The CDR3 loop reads CSVRREQGAGELFF. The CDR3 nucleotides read TGCAGCGTTAGGCGAGAACAGGGGGCCGGGGAGCTGTTTTTT.

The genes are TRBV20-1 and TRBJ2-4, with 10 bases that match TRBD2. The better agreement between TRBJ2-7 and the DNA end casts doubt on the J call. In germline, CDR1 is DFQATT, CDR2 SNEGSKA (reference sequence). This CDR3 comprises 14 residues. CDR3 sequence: CSASPSGGVYEQYF. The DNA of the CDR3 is TGCAGTGCTAGCCCCAGCGGGGGGGTCTACGAGCAGTACTTC.

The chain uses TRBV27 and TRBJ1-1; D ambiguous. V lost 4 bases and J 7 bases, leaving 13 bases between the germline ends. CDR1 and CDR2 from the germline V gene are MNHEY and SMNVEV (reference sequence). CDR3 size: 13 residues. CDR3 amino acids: CASSYRVSGEAFF. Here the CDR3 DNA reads TGTGCCAGCAGTTATCGGGTTTCCGGTGAAGCTTTCTTT.